Following are 26 T cell receptor beta chains from one sample sequenced in a study of shared clonotypes between healthy human individuals (dated by TCRdb to 2018 to 2020). The library was built by means of the immunoSEQ multiplex PCR assay. Sourced from immuneACCESS, this table was stored by TCRdb with only in-frame sequences that have V and J called. A share of the clones is absent; for the studies checked, an unresolved V gene accounts for under half, and the remainder has no known explanation. This sample has some 2 million clones in its table, and 85% to 95% of those were observed once. The ten biggest clones cover 0.1% to 0.15% of the sample. Sample: naive CD4+ T cells sorted from blood. What this sample's cell subset or site label stands for: CD45RA+ positively selected. The receptors derive from a man between 18 and 29 years old in good health.

This rearrangement joins TRBV2 to TRBJ2-7; 9 bases agree with TRBD1. V shed 11 bases, J shed 0 bases, and the junction held 2 bases outside the gene matches. This CDR3 contains 12 residues. Germline V gives CDR1 SNHLY, CDR2 FYNNEI. The chain's CDR3 is CAGQGNSYEQYF. The CDR3 DNA is TGTGCCGGACAGGGGAACTCCTACGAGCAGTACTTC.

The J gene is TRBJ1-5, the V gene TRBV5-1, with 8 positions matching TRBD1. The CDR3 loop spans 14 amino acids. Germline V gene lookup returns CDR1 SGHRS and CDR2 YFSETQ. Losses at the gene ends were 7 bases for V and 5 bases for J; bases not matched to a gene: 8. In nucleotides, the CDR3 is TGCGCCAGCTCGACAGGGGACCCTGATCAGCCCCAGCATTTT. As protein: CASSTGDPDQPQHF.

To note about this clone: Different DNA sequences within this sample yield the same CDR3. V usage is TRBV30 and J usage is TRBJ1-3; maybe TRBD1 (6 bases). The CDR3 runs to 14 residues. V was pared by 0 bases and J by 1 base, with 7 bases between. The germline CDR1 and CDR2 sequences are GTSNPN and SVGIG (reference sequence). CDR3 sequence (DNA): TGTGCCTGGAGTGTCGGACAGTCTGGAAACACCATATATTTT. Translated: CAWSVGQSGNTIYF. Drawing the rest from reference TRBV30 and TRBJ1-3, the complete variable domain is SQTIHQWPATLVQPVGSPLSLECTVEGTSNPNLYWYRQAAGRGLQLLFYSVGIGQISSEVPQNLSASRPQDRQFILSSKKLLLSDSGFYLCAWSVGQSGNTIYFGEGSWLTVV.

The V gene is TRBV5-1, the J gene TRBJ1-2; 9 nucleotides align to TRBD1. V trimming: 0 bases; J trimming: 6 bases; junction bases outside the gene matches: 12. The length of the CDR3 is 17 residues. Germline-derived CDR1 and CDR2 are SGHRS and YFSETQ. As DNA, the CDR3 is TGCGCCAGCAGCTTGGGAGGAACAGGGGGCTCCATCCATGGCTACACCTTC. This translates into CASSLGGTGGSIHGYTF.

The rearrangement links TRBV7-2 to TRBJ2-2; 7 bases agree with TRBD2. The CDR3 loop spans 15 amino acids. Germline values: CDR1 SGHTA, CDR2 FQGNSA. V trimming: 5 bases; J trimming: 4 bases; junction bases outside the gene matches: 7. The CDR3 reads CASSPLGLSTGELFF. The CDR3 DNA is TGTGCCAGCAGCCCACTGGGACTAAGCACCGGGGAGCTGTTTTTT. The variable domain in full, with the rest retrieved from reference TRBV7-2 and TRBJ2-2, is GAGVSQSPSNKVTEKGKDVELRCDPISGHTALYWYRQSLGQGLEFLIYFQGNSAPDKSGLPSDRFSAERTGGSVSTLTIQRTQQEDSAVYLCASSPLGLSTGELFFGEGSRLTVL.

The V and J genes are TRBV27 and TRBJ2-5; 7 bases line up with TRBD1. J was trimmed by 5 bases and V by 9 bases; bases with no gene match: 12. The CDR3 is 14 residues long. Germline loops: CDR1 MNHEY, CDR2 SMNVEV (reference sequence). In nucleotides, the CDR3 is TGTGCCAGGTTAGGCACAGGGGCTAGGGAGACCCAGTACTTC. Protein: CARLGTGARETQYF.

V usage is TRBV5-1 and J usage is TRBJ1-1; unclear D gene. Germline CDR1 reads SGHRS; CDR2 reads YFSETQ. With 0 bases removed from V and 1 base from J, the gap between germline ends came to 10 bases. The CDR3 totals 15 residues. The CDR3 protein is CASSLAESTNTEAFF. CDR3 nucleotide sequence: TGCGCCAGCAGCTTGGCGGAAAGCACGAACACTGAAGCTTTCTTT.

Comments on this clone: This may be a read error: a much more frequent sequence differs by one nucleotide. Other DNA sequences from this sample encode an identical CDR3 as well. This chain uses TRBV30 with TRBJ2-7; D is unresolved. Germline CDR1 is GTSNPN and CDR2 is SVGIG (reference sequence). The CDR3 length is 11 residues. CDR3: CAWRSDYEQYF. The CDR3 DNA reads as TGCGCCTGGAGATCGGACTACGAGCAGTACTTC.

This chain joins TRBV25-1 and TRBJ2-2; 8 positions match TRBD1. Germline values: CDR1 MGHDK, CDR2 SYGVNS. The junction had 0 bases not matched to a gene; V was cut back by 3 bases and J by 0 bases. The CDR3 extends over 15 amino acids. The CDR3 nucleotides are TGTGCCAGCAGTGAGACAGGGGCGAACACCGGGGAGCTGTTTTTT. Translating it yields CASSETGANTGELFF.

The gene calls are TRBV30 and TRBJ1-6; a possible D gene is TRBD1 (5 bases). Trimming pared 2 bases from V and 4 bases from J, leaving 18 bases between. The V gene's germline CDR1 is GTSNPN and CDR2 SVGIG (reference sequence). The CDR3 sequence is 17 residues long. The chain's CDR3 is CAWSPLWQGPYNSPLHF. CDR3 nucleotides: TGTGCCTGGAGTCCTCTCTGGCAGGGACCTTATAATTCACCCCTCCACTTT.

The genes are TRBV6-1 and TRBJ1-4, with no clear D. Germline V gives CDR1 MNHNS, CDR2 SASEGT. The CDR3 runs 15 residues. Trimming removed 3 bases from V and 7 bases from J, with 15 bases in between. The CDR3 bases are TGTGCCAGCAGTGAGTCGGGCGTCCTCCGTGAAAAACTGTTTTTT. It codes for CASSESGVLREKLFF.

In its sample, this clone was seen once. The V call is TRBV25-1, the J call TRBJ1-4; D unresolved. Germline CDR1 and CDR2: MGHDK and SYGVNS. The V gene lost 10 bases and the J gene lost 8 bases, with 14 bases spanning the gap. CDR3 length equals 12 residues. The CDR3 nucleotides are TGTGCCACCCGAGAGGGAGAAGAAAAACTGTTTTTT. It specifies CATREGEEKLFF.

The rearrangement joins TRBV30 to TRBJ1-1; D unclear. Germline loops: CDR1 GTSNPN, CDR2 SVGIG (reference sequence). With 2 bases removed from V and 1 base from J, the gap between germline ends came to 8 bases. This CDR3 is 13 amino acids long. CDR3 DNA: TGTGCCTGGAGTCCAACAACGAACACTGAAGCTTTCTTT. This gives the protein CAWSPTTNTEAFF.

The V and J genes are TRBV6-6 and TRBJ2-7; 9 bases are shared with TRBD2. Trimming took 10 bases from V and 0 from J; bases not matched to a gene: 7. The CDR3 runs to 14 residues. Germline CDR1 reads MNHNY; CDR2 reads SVGAGI (reference sequence). The CDR3 DNA is TGTGCCACCCTCAGAGCGGGAGGCTCCTACGAGCAGTACTTC. This codes for CATLRAGGSYEQYF.

The chain has TRBV28 and TRBJ1-2; D ambiguous. CDR3 length: 15 amino acids. Germline V gives CDR1 MDHEN, CDR2 SYDVKM. V lost 2 bases and J 0 bases, leaving 10 bases between the germline ends. The CDR3 DNA follows: TGTGCCAGCAGTTTAGAGGTGCCCGCTAACTATGGCTACACCTTC. The encoded protein is CASSLEVPANYGYTF.

This chain joins TRBV6-1 and TRBJ1-4, with D unclear. Germline CDR1 MNHNS, CDR2 SASEGT. CDR3 size: 15 residues. V was clipped by 4 bases and J by 7 bases, with 16 bases between them. Here the CDR3 reads CASSVSGYLGEKLFF. The CDR3 DNA is TGTGCCAGCAGTGTATCGGGATACCTGGGTGAAAAACTGTTTTTT.

The chain recombines TRBV30 with TRBJ1-3; D gene unclear. Germline V gives CDR1 GTSNPN, CDR2 SVGIG (reference sequence). The CDR3 loop spans 15 amino acids. The V gene lost 1 base and the J gene lost 0 bases, with 10 bases spanning the gap. CDR3 nucleotides: TGTGCCTGGAGTGGTGACCGCAACTCTGGAAACACCATATATTTT. Its translation: CAWSGDRNSGNTIYF. Supplemented by reference TRBV30 and TRBJ1-3, the full variable domain reads SQTIHQWPATLVQPVGSPLSLECTVEGTSNPNLYWYRQAAGRGLQLLFYSVGIGQISSEVPQNLSASRPQDRQFILSSKKLLLSDSGFYLCAWSGDRNSGNTIYFGEGSWLTVV.

The chain has TRBV9 and TRBJ1-5; 7 bases are shared with TRBD1. CDR3 length: 16 amino acids. After removal of 4 bases from V and 5 bases from J, the junction contained 12 bases not matched to a gene. Per the germline V gene, CDR1 is SGDLS and CDR2 is YYNGEE. Here the CDR3 DNA reads TGTGCCAGCAGCCCCCAATCAGGGGGGTTTGATCAGCCCCAGCATTTT. It specifies CASSPQSGGFDQPQHF.

The rearrangement joins TRBV20-1 to TRBJ2-1, with a weak D call TRBD2 (6 bases). Trimming cost V 2 bases and J 8 bases, with 7 bases left between them. The CDR3 has 11 amino acids. In germline, CDR1 is DFQATT, CDR2 SNEGSKA (reference sequence). The CDR3 DNA sequence: TGCAGTGCTAGAACTAGCTATGAGCAGTTCTTC. Its translation: CSARTSYEQFF.

At least ten counts were recorded for this clone. The CDR3 is CATSRSARGGDEKLFF. The CDR3 DNA is TGTGCCACCAGCAGGAGCGCCCGGGGTGGCGATGAAAAACTGTTTTTT. This chain uses TRBV15 with TRBJ1-4; no clear D. This CDR3 contains 16 residues. Germline V CDR1 and CDR2: LNHNV, YYDKDF (reference sequence). The ends were cut back, 3 bases at V and 6 bases at J, with 17 bases in the middle.

V and J are TRBV7-9 and TRBJ2-3; D gene ambiguous. There are 12 residues in the CDR3. CDR1 and CDR2 from the germline V gene are SEHNR and FQNEAQ (reference sequence). Between the trimmed V and J ends, which lost 7 bases and 3 bases, there was a span of 8 bases. CDR3 coding DNA: TGTGCCAGCACGATTCGAACAGATACGCAGTATTTT. Translation gives CASTIRTDTQYF.

The rearrangement uses TRBV6-5 and TRBJ1-2; 11 bases are a match to TRBD1. J lost 3 bases, V lost 6 bases, and 6 bases had no gene match. The CDR3 is 15 amino acids. The V gene's germline CDR1 is MNHEY and CDR2 SVGAGI. The CDR3 is CASRTPGQGDYGYTF. CDR3 in DNA: TGTGCCAGCAGAACTCCGGGACAGGGGGACTATGGCTACACCTTC.

The V and J genes are TRBV11-2 and TRBJ2-7; D is uncertain. CDR3 length: 14 residues. Germline-derived CDR1 and CDR2 are SGHAT and FQNNGV. V was clipped by 2 bases and J by 0 bases, with 8 bases between them. Here the CDR3 reads CASSLWRSSYEQYF. DNA of the CDR3: TGTGCCAGCAGCTTATGGCGTTCCTCCTACGAGCAGTACTTC. Using reference TRBV11-2 and TRBJ2-7 for the parts outside the CDR3, the full variable domain is EAGVAQSPRYKIIEKRQSVAFWCNPISGHATLYWYQQILGQGPKLLIQFQNNGVVDDSQLPKDRFSAERLKGVDSTLKIQPAKLEDSAVYLCASSLWRSSYEQYFGPGTRLTVT.

The rearrangement uses TRBV30 and TRBJ1-1, with D perhaps matching TRBD1 (5 bases). The CDR3 is 15 residues long. Germline loops: CDR1 GTSNPN, CDR2 SVGIG (reference sequence). V gave up 4 bases and J gave up 5 bases, with 20 bases separating them. In nucleotides, the CDR3 is TGTGCCTGGAACTCCCTAGAGCCGGAGGGGACTGAAGCTTTCTTT. The encoded protein is CAWNSLEPEGTEAFF.

V usage is TRBV18 and J usage is TRBJ2-7; tentatively, D is TRBD2 (6 bases). The germline V and J ends were trimmed by 3 bases and 0 bases, with 9 bases remaining between them. The CDR3 has 14 residues. Germline V CDR1 and CDR2: KGHSH, LQKENI. The CDR3 DNA is TGTGCCAGCTCACCTTGGGGGGACTCCTACGAGCAGTACTTC. It specifies CASSPWGDSYEQYF.

The gene calls are TRBV6-6 and TRBJ2-5; D assignment may be TRBD1 or TRBD2 (5 bases each). CDR1 is MNHNY and CDR2 is SVGAGI in the germline V gene (reference sequence). The CDR3 has 14 residues. V was shortened by 4 bases and J by 5 bases, with 14 bases between the two germline ends. The CDR3 DNA reads as TGTGCCAGCAGTTTTCTTGGGGGAGTGGAGACCCAGTACTTC. Translating gives CASSFLGGVETQYF.